Listed below are T cell receptor beta chains from one sample, sequenced in a study of CD8 T cells in Susac syndrome. Each CDR3 protein gets one entry after TCRdb re-called the immunoSEQ multiplex PCR reads with MiXCR. The data contain 100,000 to 150,000 distinct CDR3 sequences, roughly 80% of them singletons. Sequenced: CD8+ T cells from PBMCs. These TCRs come from a human donor with multiple sclerosis. CDR3s include the opening cysteine and the closing phenylalanine or tryptophan. The order of the fields is J gene, clone size, V gene, D gene, CDR3 DNA, CDR3 protein. The D gene is left open where the match is weak. Clone sizes are given selectively: once, few, many, or a class where the clone is expanded.

j_call: TRBJ1-1; clone_size: NA; v_call: TRBV4-1; d_call: NA; cdr3_nt: TGCGCCAGCAGCGCTCCAAAGGGGGGCAACGCTGAAGCTTTCTTT; cdr3_aa: CASSAPKGGNAEAFF
j_call: TRBJ1-1; clone_size: NA; v_call: TRBV27; d_call: NA; cdr3_nt: TGTGCCAGCAGTTCTGGACACCAGAACACTGAAGCTTTCTTT; cdr3_aa: CASSSGHQNTEAFF
j_call: TRBJ2-2; clone_size: NA; v_call: TRBV29-1; d_call: TRBD2; cdr3_nt: TGCAGCGTTGTGAGCGGGGGAAACACCGGGGAGCTGTTTTTT; cdr3_aa: CSVVSGGNTGELFF
j_call: TRBJ2-1; clone_size: NA; v_call: TRBV10-3; d_call: NA; cdr3_nt: TGTGCCATCAGTGAGTCGACGACTTTCAATGAGCAGTTCTTC; cdr3_aa: CAISESTTFNEQFF
j_call: TRBJ1-3; clone_size: once; v_call: TRBV24-1; d_call: NA; cdr3_nt: TGTGCCACCAGCTTCGACTCTGGAAACACCATATATTTT; cdr3_aa: CATSFDSGNTIYF
j_call: TRBJ2-1; clone_size: NA; v_call: TRBV2; d_call: NA; cdr3_nt: TGTGCCAGCGAACAGGGTATGGAAACCTACAATGAGCAGTTCTTC; cdr3_aa: CASEQGMETYNEQFF
j_call: TRBJ2-1; clone_size: once; v_call: TRBV28; d_call: NA; cdr3_nt: TGTGCCAGCAGCCGAGTACCCGAGGGAATAGGGAATGAGCAGTTCTTC; cdr3_aa: CASSRVPEGIGNEQFF
j_call: TRBJ2-2; clone_size: NA; v_call: TRBV14; d_call: NA; cdr3_nt: TGTGCAGACGGAATTTGTTCCTACATCCACGGGGAGCTGTTTTTT; cdr3_aa: CADGICSYIHGELFF
j_call: TRBJ2-3; clone_size: NA; v_call: TRBV7-9; d_call: TRBD1; cdr3_nt: TGTGCCAGCCATCAGGCCGGGACAGTCACAGATACGCAGTATTTT; cdr3_aa: CASHQAGTVTDTQYF
j_call: TRBJ2-5; clone_size: once; v_call: TRBV7-9; d_call: NA; cdr3_nt: TGTGCCAGCAGCTCACCGAATGAGTACCAAGAGACCCAGTACTTC; cdr3_aa: CASSSPNEYQETQYF
j_call: TRBJ1-5; clone_size: NA; v_call: TRBV19; d_call: NA; cdr3_nt: TGTGCCAGTAGTCTTAGGATTAGCAATCAGCCCCAGCATTTT; cdr3_aa: CASSLRISNQPQHF
j_call: TRBJ1-5; clone_size: few; v_call: TRBV19; d_call: TRBD1; cdr3_nt: TGTGCCAGTAGTACCTGGGACAGTAGCAATCAGCCCCAGCATTTT; cdr3_aa: CASSTWDSSNQPQHF
j_call: TRBJ2-1; clone_size: NA; v_call: TRBV4-1; d_call: TRBD2; cdr3_nt: TGCGCCAGCAGCCAAGATTTTCTAGCGGGAGTATTCAATGAGCAGTTCTTC; cdr3_aa: CASSQDFLAGVFNEQFF
j_call: TRBJ2-7; clone_size: NA; v_call: TRBV7-6; d_call: TRBD1; cdr3_nt: TGTGCCAGCACCTCAGGGGGATCCTACGAGCAGTACTTC; cdr3_aa: CASTSGGSYEQYF
j_call: TRBJ2-7; clone_size: NA; v_call: TRBV29-1; d_call: NA; cdr3_nt: TGCAGCGCCTCTTTGGGGTATGACGAGCAGTACTTC; cdr3_aa: CSASLGYDEQYF
j_call: TRBJ1-1; clone_size: NA; v_call: TRBV19; d_call: NA; cdr3_nt: TGTGCCACTGTAAGTGGAGTAGCTGAAGCTTTCTTT; cdr3_aa: CATVSGVAEAFF
j_call: TRBJ2-7; clone_size: few; v_call: TRBV18; d_call: NA; cdr3_nt: TGTGCCAGCTCACCCCCCGAGACAACGTACGAGCAGTACTTC; cdr3_aa: CASSPPETTYEQYF
j_call: TRBJ2-2; clone_size: few; v_call: TRBV12-3/TRBV12-4; d_call: NA; cdr3_nt: TGTGCCAGCAGGGGAGGGGGCGGGGAGCTGTTTTTT; cdr3_aa: CASRGGGGELFF
j_call: TRBJ2-1; clone_size: NA; v_call: TRBV20-1; d_call: NA; cdr3_nt: TGCAGTGCTAGAGACCGACTAAAGCAGTTCTTC; cdr3_aa: CSARDRLKQFF
j_call: TRBJ2-5; clone_size: NA; v_call: TRBV12-5; d_call: NA; cdr3_nt: TGTGCTAGTGGTTTGGTACTTGGGGGAGCTGAGACCCAGTACTTC; cdr3_aa: CASGLVLGGAETQYF
j_call: TRBJ2-2; clone_size: NA; v_call: TRBV6-5; d_call: TRBD2; cdr3_nt: TGTGCCAGCACCTACCGACTAGCGGGAGAGGGCACCGGGGAGCTGTTTTTT; cdr3_aa: CASTYRLAGEGTGELFF
j_call: TRBJ1-1; clone_size: NA; v_call: TRBV19; d_call: NA; cdr3_nt: TGTGCCAGTAGTATAAGCGTCGGGGGGAACACTGAAGCTTTCTTT; cdr3_aa: CASSISVGGNTEAFF
j_call: TRBJ2-2; clone_size: NA; v_call: TRBV29-1; d_call: TRBD2; cdr3_nt: TGCAGCCTTCACTTGCGCGGCGGGAGGGCGGTATCGGGCACCGGGGAGCTGTTTTTT; cdr3_aa: CSLHLRGGRAVSGTGELFF
j_call: TRBJ2-7; clone_size: once; v_call: TRBV28; d_call: NA; cdr3_nt: TGTGCCAGCAGCACTCCCGGGACAGAGCAGTACTTC; cdr3_aa: CASSTPGTEQYF